A selection of T cell receptor beta chains follows, all from one sample in a study of a mutant IDH1 vaccine in newly diagnosed glioma. Their antigens are not known. Method: immunoSEQ multiplex PCR; TCRdb's copy keeps in-frame clones and lacks some. This sample has 49,000 or so clones, with around 78% found just once. Specimen: PBMCs, collected from a glioma patient whose treatment included an IDH1 peptide vaccine. All receptors derive from a woman aged 40-49 years with glioma. Each CDR3 is given with its conserved first and last residue. A D gene is named only where the DNA matches it firmly. Only some rows state a clone size, as once, few, many or a class for expanded clones.

d_gene | j_gene | v_gene | abundance | CDR3aa | CDR3nt
NA | TRBJ1-6 | TRBV2 | NA | CATRPNYNSPLHF | TGTGCCACACGACCGAACTATAATTCACCCCTCCACTTT
NA | TRBJ1-1 | TRBV13 | NA | CASSRNGPTTEAFF | TGTGCCAGCAGCCGAAATGGACCGACCACTGAAGCTTTCTTT
TRBD1 | TRBJ1-2 | TRBV5-4 | NA | CASSLMGQHGYTF | TGTGCCAGCAGCTTGATGGGACAGCATGGCTACACCTTC
TRBD2 | TRBJ2-7 | TRBV18 | NA | CASSPQGGGSSYEQYF | TGTGCCAGCTCACCCCAGGGCGGGGGATCCTCCTACGAGCAGTACTTC
TRBD1 | TRBJ2-5 | TRBV7-9 | NA | CASSLGVTGGDQETQYF | TGTGCCAGCAGCTTAGGTGTGACAGGGGGAGATCAAGAGACCCAGTACTTC
NA | TRBJ2-7 | TRBV7-2 | NA | CASSSHRFEQYF | TGTGCCAGCAGCTCCCACAGGTTCGAGCAGTACTTC
NA | TRBJ1-6 | TRBV6-5 | NA | CASSYRQGLYNSPLHF | TGTGCCAGCAGTTACCGGCAGGGGCTGTATAATTCACCCCTCCACTTT
TRBD2 | TRBJ2-3 | TRBV6-5 | NA | CASSYLAGRGDTQYF | TGTGCCAGCAGTTACCTAGCGGGTCGAGGAGATACGCAGTATTTT
NA | TRBJ1-2 | TRBV20-1 | once | CSADYRDGYTF | TGCAGTGCTGATTACAGGGATGGCTACACCTTC
NA | TRBJ2-7 | TRBV5-6 | NA | CASSPLGRHEQYF | TGTGCCAGCAGCCCCTTGGGGCGCCACGAGCAGTACTTC
NA | TRBJ1-5 | TRBV2 | NA | CASINHRDSNQPQHF | TGTGCCAGCATCAACCACAGGGACAGCAATCAGCCCCAGCATTTT
TRBD1 | TRBJ1-2 | TRBV7-2 | NA | CASSLAQAGGPSNYGYTF | TGTGCCAGCAGCTTAGCGCAGGCAGGGGGCCCCTCTAACTATGGCTACACCTTC
NA | TRBJ2-1 | TRBV5-1 | NA | CASSSEQGGHEQFF | TGCGCCAGCAGCTCTGAGCAGGGGGGGCATGAGCAGTTCTTC
TRBD1 | TRBJ2-2 | TRBV18 | few | CASKRDRGTVGELFF | TGTGCCAGCAAAAGGGACAGGGGAACGGTCGGGGAGCTGTTTTTT
NA | TRBJ1-2 | TRBV30 | NA | CAWSVGSNYGYTF | TGTGCCTGGAGTGTAGGCAGTAACTATGGCTACACCTTC
NA | TRBJ1-1 | TRBV6-7 | NA | CASRAGRATEAFF | TGTGCCAGCAGGGCAGGGCGGGCGACTGAAGCTTTCTTT
NA | TRBJ2-4 | TRBV6-5 | once | CASSARFGKNIQYF | TGTGCCAGCAGTGCGCGCTTCGGCAAAAACATTCAGTACTTC
NA | TRBJ1-5 | TRBV30 | few | CAWSLKEDQPQHF | TGTGCCTGGAGTTTGAAAGAAGATCAGCCCCAGCATTTT
NA | TRBJ2-2 | TRBV27 | NA | CASSLWARQLNTGELFF | TGTGCCAGCAGTTTATGGGCGCGACAGCTGAACACCGGGGAGCTGTTTTTT
TRBD1 | TRBJ2-1 | TRBV19 | NA | CASSSLGTGATPRGEQFF | TGTGCCAGTAGCTCCTTGGGGACAGGGGCCACCCCCCGTGGTGAGCAGTTCTTC
NA | TRBJ2-7 | TRBV5-5 | NA | CASSWERVQAYEQYF | TGTGCCAGCAGCTGGGAACGCGTTCAGGCCTACGAGCAGTACTTC
NA | TRBJ1-3 | TRBV5-5 | NA | CASSFGVSGNTIYF | TGTGCCAGCAGCTTTGGGGTCTCTGGAAACACCATATATTTT
TRBD2 | TRBJ2-5 | TRBV30 | NA | CACQTSGGLQETQYF | TGTGCCTGTCAAACTAGCGGGGGCCTCCAAGAGACCCAGTACTTC
NA | TRBJ1-2 | TRBV5-6 | NA | CASSPTLNYGYTF | TGTGCCAGCAGCCCTACATTGAACTATGGCTACACCTTC
TRBD1 | TRBJ2-2 | TRBV9 | NA | CASSQRDRGVGNTGELFF | TGTGCCAGCAGCCAAAGGGACAGGGGTGTAGGGAACACCGGGGAGCTGTTTTTT
NA | TRBJ2-3 | TRBV5-1 | NA | CASAEVGRTDTQYF | TGCGCCAGCGCGGAGGTTGGTCGTACAGATACGCAGTATTTT
NA | TRBJ1-1 | TRBV28 | once | CASSSAGLNTEAFF | TGTGCCAGCAGTTCGGCAGGCCTGAACACTGAAGCTTTCTTT
NA | TRBJ2-2 | TRBV18 | few | CASSPAGLGELFF | TGTGCCAGCTCACCAGCCGGTCTCGGGGAGCTGTTTTTT
NA | TRBJ1-5 | TRBV19 | NA | CACREANSNQPQHF | TGTGCCTGTCGGGAGGCTAATAGCAATCAGCCCCAGCATTTT
NA | TRBJ2-1 | TRBV11-3 | NA | CASSFDRQVGGEQFF | TGTGCCAGCAGCTTCGACCGACAGGTTGGGGGGGAGCAGTTCTTC
NA | TRBJ1-1 | TRBV7-9 | NA | CASSPPWGARTNTEAFF | TGTGCCAGCAGCCCCCCCTGGGGGGCGCGGACGAACACTGAAGCTTTCTTT
NA | TRBJ1-2 | TRBV4-1 | NA | CASSQDRQVYGYTF | TGCGCCAGCAGCCAAGATCGGCAAGTCTATGGCTACACCTTC
TRBD1 | TRBJ1-4 | TRBV2 | NA | CASSADRDRVGKLFF | TGTGCCAGCAGTGCGGACCGGGACAGGGTCGGAAAACTGTTTTTT
NA | TRBJ2-1 | TRBV5-1 | NA | CASSSLPGGNEQFF | TGCGCCAGCAGCTCGCTACCCGGGGGCAATGAGCAGTTCTTC
NA | TRBJ1-5 | TRBV15 | NA | CATSRTTREPQHF | TGTGCCACCAGCAGAACGACCCGGGAGCCCCAGCATTTT
NA | TRBJ1-5 | TRBV30 | NA | CAWSQGKQPQHF | TGTGCCTGGAGCCAGGGTAAACAGCCCCAGCATTTT
NA | TRBJ1-1 | TRBV27 | NA | CASSWGRGDTEAFF | TGTGCCAGCAGTTGGGGGAGGGGCGACACTGAAGCTTTCTTT
NA | TRBJ2-3 | TRBV7-9 | NA | CASSLYGGSTDTQYF | TGTGCCAGCAGCTTATACGGGGGAAGCACAGATACGCAGTATTTT
TRBD1 | TRBJ2-7 | TRBV6-1 | medium-sized | CASRRDRNYEQYF | TGTGCCAGCAGAAGGGACAGGAACTACGAGCAGTACTTC
TRBD1 | TRBJ1-2 | TRBV18 | once | CASSPGQSINYGYTF | TGTGCCAGCTCACCGGGACAGTCCATTAACTATGGCTACACCTTC
NA | TRBJ1-1 | TRBV13 | NA | CASSLDIPNTEAFF | TGTGCCAGCAGCTTAGATATTCCGAACACTGAAGCTTTCTTT
TRBD1 | TRBJ1-3 | TRBV23-1 | NA | CASSSCRDTGAPGNTIYF | TGCGCCAGCAGTTCGTGCCGGGATACAGGGGCTCCTGGAAACACCATATATTTT
NA | TRBJ1-5 | TRBV19 | NA | CATSWRSNQPQHF | TGTGCCACGAGTTGGAGGAGCAATCAGCCCCAGCATTTT
TRBD1 | TRBJ2-1 | TRBV5-8 | once | CASSLRDRGIYNEQFF | TGTGCCAGCAGCTTGAGGGACAGGGGAATCTACAATGAGCAGTTCTTC
TRBD1 | TRBJ1-6 | TRBV2 | NA | CASSRDRVNSPLHF | TGTGCCAGCAGTCGGGACAGAGTTAATTCACCCCTCCACTTT
NA | TRBJ1-2 | TRBV12-5 | NA | CASGLVPPRNYGYTF | TGTGCTAGTGGTTTGGTACCCCCCCGAAACTATGGCTACACCTTC
NA | TRBJ2-2 | TRBV7-8 | once | CASSLRGGANTGELFF | TGTGCCAGCAGCTTAAGGGGGGGCGCGAACACCGGGGAGCTGTTTTTT